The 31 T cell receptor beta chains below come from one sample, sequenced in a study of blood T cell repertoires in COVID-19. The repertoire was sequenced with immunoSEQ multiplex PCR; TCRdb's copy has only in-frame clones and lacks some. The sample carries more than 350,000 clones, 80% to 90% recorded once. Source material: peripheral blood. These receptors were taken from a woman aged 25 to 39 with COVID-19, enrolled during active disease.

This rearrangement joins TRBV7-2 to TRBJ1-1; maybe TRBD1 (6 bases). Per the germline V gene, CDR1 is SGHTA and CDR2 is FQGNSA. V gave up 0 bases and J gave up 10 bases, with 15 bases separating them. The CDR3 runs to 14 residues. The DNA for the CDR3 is TGTGCCAGCAGCTTAGCGGGGACACCGGTCGGAGCTTTCTTT. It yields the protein CASSLAGTPVGAFF.

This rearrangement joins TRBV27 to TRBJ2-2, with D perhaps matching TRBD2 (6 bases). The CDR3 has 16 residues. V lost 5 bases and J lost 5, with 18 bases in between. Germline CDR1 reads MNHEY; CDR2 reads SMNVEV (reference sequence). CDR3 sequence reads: CASSTYPLGGTGELFF. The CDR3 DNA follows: TGTGCCAGCAGTACCTATCCACTAGGAGGGACCGGGGAGCTGTTTTTT.

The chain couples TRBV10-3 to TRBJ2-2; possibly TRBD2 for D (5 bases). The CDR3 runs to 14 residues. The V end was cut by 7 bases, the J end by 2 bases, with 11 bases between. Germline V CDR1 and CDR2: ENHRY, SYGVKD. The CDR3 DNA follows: TGTGCCATCAAGACTACCAGTAACACCGGGGAGCTGTTTTTT. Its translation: CAIKTTSNTGELFF.

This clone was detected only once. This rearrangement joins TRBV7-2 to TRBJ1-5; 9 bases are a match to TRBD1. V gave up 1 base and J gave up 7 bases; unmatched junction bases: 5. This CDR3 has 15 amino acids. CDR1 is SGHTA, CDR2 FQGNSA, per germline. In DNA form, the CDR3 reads TGTGCCAGCAGCTTAGTAGACAGGGGGGGCCAGCCCCAGCATTTT. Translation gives CASSLVDRGGQPQHF.

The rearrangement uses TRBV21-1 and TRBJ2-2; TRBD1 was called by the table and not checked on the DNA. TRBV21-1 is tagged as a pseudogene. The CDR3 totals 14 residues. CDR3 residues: CASRQGAETGELFF. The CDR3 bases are TGTGCCAGCAGACAGGGGGCGGAGACCGGGGAGCTGTTTTTT.

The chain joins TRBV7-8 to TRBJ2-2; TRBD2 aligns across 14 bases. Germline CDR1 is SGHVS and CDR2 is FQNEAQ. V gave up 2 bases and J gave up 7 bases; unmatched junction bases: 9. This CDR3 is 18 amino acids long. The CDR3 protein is CASSLIGTSGSFVGELFF. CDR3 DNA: TGTGCCAGCAGCTTAATCGGGACTAGCGGGAGTTTTGTCGGGGAGCTGTTTTTT.

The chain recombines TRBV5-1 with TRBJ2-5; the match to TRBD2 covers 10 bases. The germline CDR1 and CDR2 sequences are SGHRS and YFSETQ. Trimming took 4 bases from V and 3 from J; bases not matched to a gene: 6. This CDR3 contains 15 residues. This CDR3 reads CASSAVLAGEETQYF. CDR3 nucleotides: TGCGCCAGCAGCGCCGTCCTAGCGGGAGAAGAGACCCAGTACTTC. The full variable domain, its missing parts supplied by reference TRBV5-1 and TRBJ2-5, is KAGVTQTPRYLIKTRGQQVTLSCSPISGHRSVSWYQQTPGQGLQFLFEYFSETQRNKGNFPGRFSGRQFSNSRSEMNVSTLELGDSALYLCASSAVLAGEETQYFGPGTRLLVL.

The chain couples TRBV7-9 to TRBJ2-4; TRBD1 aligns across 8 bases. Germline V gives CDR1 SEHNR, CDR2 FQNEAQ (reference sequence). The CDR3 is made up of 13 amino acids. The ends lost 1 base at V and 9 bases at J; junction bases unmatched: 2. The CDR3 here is CASSLGTGTIQYF. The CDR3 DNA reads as TGTGCCAGCAGCTTAGGGACAGGGACCATTCAGTACTTC.

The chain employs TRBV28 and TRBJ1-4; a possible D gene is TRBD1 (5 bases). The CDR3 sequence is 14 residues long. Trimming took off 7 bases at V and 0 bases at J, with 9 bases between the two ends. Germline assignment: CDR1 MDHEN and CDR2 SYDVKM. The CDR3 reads CASTQGATNEKLFF. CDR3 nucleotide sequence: TGTGCCAGCACTCAGGGCGCAACTAATGAAAAACTGTTTTTT.

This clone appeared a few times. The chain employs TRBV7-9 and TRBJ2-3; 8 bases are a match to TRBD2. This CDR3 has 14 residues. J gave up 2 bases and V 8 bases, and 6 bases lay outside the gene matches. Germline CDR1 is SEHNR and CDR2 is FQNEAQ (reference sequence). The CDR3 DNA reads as TGTGCCAGCGGGCGGGAGGTTGACACAGATACGCAGTATTTT. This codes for CASGREVDTDTQYF. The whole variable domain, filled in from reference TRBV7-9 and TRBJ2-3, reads DTGVSQNPRHKITKRGQNVTFRCDPISEHNRLYWYRQTLGQGPEFLTYFQNEAQLEKSRLLSDRFSAERPKGSFSTLEIQRTEQGDSAMYLCASGREVDTDTQYFGPGTRLTVL.

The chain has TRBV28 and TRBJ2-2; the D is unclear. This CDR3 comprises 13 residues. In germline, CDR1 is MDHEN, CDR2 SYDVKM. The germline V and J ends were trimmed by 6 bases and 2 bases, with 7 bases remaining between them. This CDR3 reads CASRKANTGELFF. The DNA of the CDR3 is TGTGCCAGCAGGAAAGCTAACACCGGGGAGCTGTTTTTT. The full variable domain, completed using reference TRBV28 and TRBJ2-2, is DVKVTQSSRYLVKRTGEKVFLECVQDMDHENMFWYRQDPGLGLRLIYFSYDVKMKEKGDIPEGYSVSREKKERFSLILESASTNQTSMYLCASRKANTGELFFGEGSRLTVL.

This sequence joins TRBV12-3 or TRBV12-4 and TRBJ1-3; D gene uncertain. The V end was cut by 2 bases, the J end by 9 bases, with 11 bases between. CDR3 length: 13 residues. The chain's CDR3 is CASSLRHEVTIYF. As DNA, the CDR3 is TGTGCCAGCAGTTTACGTCACGAGGTCACCATATATTTT.

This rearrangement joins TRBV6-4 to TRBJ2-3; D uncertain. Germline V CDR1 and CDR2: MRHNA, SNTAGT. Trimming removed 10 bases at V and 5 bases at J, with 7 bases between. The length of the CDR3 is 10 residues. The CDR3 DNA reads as TGTGCCACCTCACAAGATACGCAGTATTTT. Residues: CATSQDTQYF.

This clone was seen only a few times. This CDR3 reads CASSRPTGVAYEQYF. In DNA, the CDR3 is TGTGCCAGCAGCCGGCCGACAGGGGTGGCTTACGAGCAGTACTTC. The V and J genes are TRBV11-2 and TRBJ2-7, with 8 bases aligning to TRBD1. CDR3 length: 15 amino acids. The ends lost 5 bases at V and 4 bases at J; junction bases unmatched: 10. Germline loops: CDR1 SGHAT, CDR2 FQNNGV.

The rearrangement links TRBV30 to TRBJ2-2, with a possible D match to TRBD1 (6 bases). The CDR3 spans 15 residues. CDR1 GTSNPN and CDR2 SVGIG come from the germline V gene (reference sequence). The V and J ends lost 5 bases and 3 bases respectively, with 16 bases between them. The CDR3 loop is CAWGGREKDTGELFF. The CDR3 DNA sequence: TGTGCCTGGGGGGGCCGGGAAAAAGACACCGGGGAGCTGTTTTTT.

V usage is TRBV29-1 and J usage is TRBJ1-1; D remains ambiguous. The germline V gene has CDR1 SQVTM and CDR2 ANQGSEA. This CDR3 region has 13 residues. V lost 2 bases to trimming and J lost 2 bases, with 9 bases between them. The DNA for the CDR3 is TGCAGCGTTGAAATCACCTACAACACTGAAGCTTTCTTT. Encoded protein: CSVEITYNTEAFF.

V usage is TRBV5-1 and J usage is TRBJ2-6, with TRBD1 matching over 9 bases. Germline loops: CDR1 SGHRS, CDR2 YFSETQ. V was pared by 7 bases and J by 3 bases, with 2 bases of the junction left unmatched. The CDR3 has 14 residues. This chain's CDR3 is CASHRGLGANVLTF. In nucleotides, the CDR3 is TGCGCCAGCCACAGGGGGCTTGGGGCCAACGTCCTGACTTTC.

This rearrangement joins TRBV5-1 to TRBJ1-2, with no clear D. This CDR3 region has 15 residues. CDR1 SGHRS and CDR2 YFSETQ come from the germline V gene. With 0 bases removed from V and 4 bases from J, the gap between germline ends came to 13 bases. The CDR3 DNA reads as TGCGCCAGCAGCTTGGACGGAGGGTCGGCCTATGGCTACACCTTC. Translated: CASSLDGGSAYGYTF.

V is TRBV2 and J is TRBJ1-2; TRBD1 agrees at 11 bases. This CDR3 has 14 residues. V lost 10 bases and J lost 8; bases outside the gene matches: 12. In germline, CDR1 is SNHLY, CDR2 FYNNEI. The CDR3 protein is CATERDRGIKGYTF. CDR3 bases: TGTGCCACCGAGCGGGACAGGGGGATAAAAGGCTACACCTTC. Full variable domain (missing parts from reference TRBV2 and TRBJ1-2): EPEVTQTPSHQVTQMGQEVILRCVPISNHLYFYWYRQILGQKVEFLVSFYNNEISEKSEIFDDQFSVERPDGSNFTLKIRSTKLEDSAMYFCATERDRGIKGYTFGSGTRLTVV.

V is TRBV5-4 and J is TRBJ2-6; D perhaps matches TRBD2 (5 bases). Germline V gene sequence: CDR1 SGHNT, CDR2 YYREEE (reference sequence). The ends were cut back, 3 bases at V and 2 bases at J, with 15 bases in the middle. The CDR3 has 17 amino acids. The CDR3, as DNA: TGTGCCAGCAGCTCCGGACTCGCCGGGACTGGGGCCAACGTCCTGACTTTC. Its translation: CASSSGLAGTGANVLTF. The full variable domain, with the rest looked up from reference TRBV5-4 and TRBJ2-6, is ETGVTQSPTHLIKTRGQQVTLRCSSQSGHNTVSWYQQALGQGPQFIFQYYREEENGRGNFPPRFSGLQFPNYSSELNVNALELDDSALYLCASSSGLAGTGANVLTFGAGSRLTVL.

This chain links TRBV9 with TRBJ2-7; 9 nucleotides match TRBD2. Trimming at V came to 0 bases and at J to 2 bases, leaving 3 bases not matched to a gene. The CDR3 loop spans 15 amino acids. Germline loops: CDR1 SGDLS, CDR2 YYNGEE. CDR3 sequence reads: CASSVGAGGPYEQYF. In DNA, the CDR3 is TGTGCCAGCAGCGTAGGGGCGGGAGGGCCCTACGAGCAGTACTTC.

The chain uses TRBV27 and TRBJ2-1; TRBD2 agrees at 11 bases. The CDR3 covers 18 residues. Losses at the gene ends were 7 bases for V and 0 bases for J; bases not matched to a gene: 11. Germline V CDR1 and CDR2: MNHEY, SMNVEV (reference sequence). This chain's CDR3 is CASKPGLADPSSYNEQFF. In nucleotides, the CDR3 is TGTGCCAGCAAGCCGGGACTAGCGGACCCCAGCTCCTACAATGAGCAGTTCTTC.

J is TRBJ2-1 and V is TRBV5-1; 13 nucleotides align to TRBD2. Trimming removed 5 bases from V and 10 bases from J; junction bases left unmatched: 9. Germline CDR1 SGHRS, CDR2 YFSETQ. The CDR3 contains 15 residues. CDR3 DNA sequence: TGCGCCAGCAGTCCCACTAGCGGGAGGGCCACCGAGCAGTTCTTC. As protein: CASSPTSGRATEQFF.

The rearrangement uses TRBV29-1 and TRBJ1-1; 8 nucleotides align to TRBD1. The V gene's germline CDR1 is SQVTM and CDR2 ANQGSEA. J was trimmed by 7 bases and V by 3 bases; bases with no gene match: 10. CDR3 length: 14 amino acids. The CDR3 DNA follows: TGCAGCGTTGACGGAGACAGGGGTGTCTATGAAGCTTTCTTT. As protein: CSVDGDRGVYEAFF.

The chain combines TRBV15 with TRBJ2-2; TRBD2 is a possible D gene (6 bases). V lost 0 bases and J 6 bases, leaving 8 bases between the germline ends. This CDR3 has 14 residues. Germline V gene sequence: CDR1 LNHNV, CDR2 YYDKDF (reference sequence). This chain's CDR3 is CATSRDREPGELFF. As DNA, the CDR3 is TGTGCCACCAGCAGAGATCGGGAGCCCGGGGAGCTGTTTTTT.

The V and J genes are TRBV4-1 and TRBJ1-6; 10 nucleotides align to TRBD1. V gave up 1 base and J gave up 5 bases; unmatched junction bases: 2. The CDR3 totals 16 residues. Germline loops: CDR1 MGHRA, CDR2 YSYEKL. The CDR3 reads CASSQGQGANNSPLHF. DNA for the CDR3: TGCGCCAGCAGCCAAGGACAGGGGGCAAATAATTCACCCCTCCACTTT.

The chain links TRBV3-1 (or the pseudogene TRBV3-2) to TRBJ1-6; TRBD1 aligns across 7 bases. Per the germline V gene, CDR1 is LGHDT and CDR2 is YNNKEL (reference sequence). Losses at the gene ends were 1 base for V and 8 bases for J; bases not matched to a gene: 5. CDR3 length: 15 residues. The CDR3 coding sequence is TGTGCCAGCAGCCAAGCCGGGACAGAGCATTCACCCCTCCACTTT. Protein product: CASSQAGTEHSPLHF.

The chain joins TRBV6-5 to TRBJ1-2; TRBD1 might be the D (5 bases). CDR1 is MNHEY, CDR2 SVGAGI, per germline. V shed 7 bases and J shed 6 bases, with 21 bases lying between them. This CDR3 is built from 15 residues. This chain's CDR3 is CASTTSRGWGDGYTF. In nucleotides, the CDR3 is TGTGCCAGCACTACCTCTCGGGGGTGGGGTGATGGCTACACCTTC.

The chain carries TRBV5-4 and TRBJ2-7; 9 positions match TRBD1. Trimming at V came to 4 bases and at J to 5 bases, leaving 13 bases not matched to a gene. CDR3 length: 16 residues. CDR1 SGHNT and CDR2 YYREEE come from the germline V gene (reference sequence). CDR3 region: CASSPGGRDRVHEQYF. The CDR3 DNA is TGTGCCAGCAGCCCAGGTGGCCGGGACAGGGTCCACGAGCAGTACTTC.

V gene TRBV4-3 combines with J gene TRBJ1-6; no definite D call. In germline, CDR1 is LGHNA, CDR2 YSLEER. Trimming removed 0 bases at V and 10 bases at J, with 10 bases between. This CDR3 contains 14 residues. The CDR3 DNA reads TGCGCCAGCAGCCAAGACTCGGAGTACTCACCCCTCCACTTT. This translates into CASSQDSEYSPLHF.

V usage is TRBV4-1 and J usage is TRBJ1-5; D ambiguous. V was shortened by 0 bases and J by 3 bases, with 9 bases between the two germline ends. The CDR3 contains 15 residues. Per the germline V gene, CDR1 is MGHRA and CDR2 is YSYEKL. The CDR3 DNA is TGCGCCAGCAGCCAAGATCCGGGATTCAATCAGCCCCAGCATTTT. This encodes CASSQDPGFNQPQHF.